The TCR beta chain described here comes from a study of blood T cell repertoires in COVID-19. Study summary: The United States, Italy and Spain supplied acute and convalescent COVID-19 samples. T cells, B-cell-depleted T cells, or PBMCs provided the cDNA or gDNA that served as material.

Original handling: Using reference gene primer amplification, nucleated cell counts were estimated. The table came from immunoSEQ multiplex PCR; TCRdb's copy has only in-frame clones and leaves some out. D and trimming were read from the DNA, whereas the V and J calls and clone size are those reported in that table. This sample yields 30,000 to 40,000 clones, of which more than 80% are seen a single time; 44% belongs to the top ten. Germline lookup yields CDR1 MDHEN and CDR2 SYDVKM. The CDR3 totals 14 residues. Trimming left V 5 bases short and J 0 bases short, with 10 bases between. Sequencing was done on a sample of peripheral blood. The source is a man between 60 and 70 years old with active or convalescent COVID-19. The chain couples TRBV28 to TRBJ1-1; D might be TRBD1 (5 bases). CDR3 loop: CASSAGQMNTEAFF. The CDR3 DNA sequence: TGTGCCAGCAGTGCAGGGCAGATGAACACTGAAGCTTTCTTT.